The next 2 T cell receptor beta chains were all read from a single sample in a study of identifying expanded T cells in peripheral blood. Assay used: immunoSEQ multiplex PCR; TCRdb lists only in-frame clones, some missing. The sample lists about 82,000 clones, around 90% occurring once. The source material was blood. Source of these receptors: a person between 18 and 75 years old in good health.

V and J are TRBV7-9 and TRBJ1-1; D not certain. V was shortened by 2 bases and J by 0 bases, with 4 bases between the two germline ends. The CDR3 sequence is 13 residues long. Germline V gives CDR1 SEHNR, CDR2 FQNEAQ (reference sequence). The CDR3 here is CASSLMVNTEAFF. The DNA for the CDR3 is TGTGCCAGCAGCTTAATGGTGAACACTGAAGCTTTCTTT.

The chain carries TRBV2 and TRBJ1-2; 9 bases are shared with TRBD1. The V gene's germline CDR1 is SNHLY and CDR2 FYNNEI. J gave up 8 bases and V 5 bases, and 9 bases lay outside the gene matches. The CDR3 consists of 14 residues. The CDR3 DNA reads TGTGCCAGCAGTTCTCCGGGACAGGGTTACGGCTACACCTTC. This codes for CASSSPGQGYGYTF.